This T cell receptor (beta chain) was documented in a study of CD8+ T cells in alopecia areata. Study at large: Treated patients were given oral tofacitinib, which was dosed at 5 to 10 mg twice daily.

This clone has only a few counts. Reverse transcribed after extraction, RNA yielded cDNA as the sequencing template. The repertoire was sequenced with immunoSEQ multiplex PCR; TCRdb's copy has only in-frame clones and lacks some. The table shows some 150,000 clones, with around 55% occurring only once. This CDR3 contains 14 residues. Between the trimmed V and J ends, which lost 0 bases and 3 bases, there was a span of 10 bases. Germline V gene data show CDR1 as SQVTM and CDR2 as ANQGSEA. This clonotype originated in a human donor with alopecia areata. V usage is TRBV29-1 and J usage is TRBJ2-3; unclear D gene. The sample here was CD8+ T cells sorted from blood, taken at week 0. Here the CDR3 DNA reads TGCAGCGTTGAAGAGAACGGAGTTACAGATACGCAGTATTTT. This translates into CSVEENGVTDTQYF.